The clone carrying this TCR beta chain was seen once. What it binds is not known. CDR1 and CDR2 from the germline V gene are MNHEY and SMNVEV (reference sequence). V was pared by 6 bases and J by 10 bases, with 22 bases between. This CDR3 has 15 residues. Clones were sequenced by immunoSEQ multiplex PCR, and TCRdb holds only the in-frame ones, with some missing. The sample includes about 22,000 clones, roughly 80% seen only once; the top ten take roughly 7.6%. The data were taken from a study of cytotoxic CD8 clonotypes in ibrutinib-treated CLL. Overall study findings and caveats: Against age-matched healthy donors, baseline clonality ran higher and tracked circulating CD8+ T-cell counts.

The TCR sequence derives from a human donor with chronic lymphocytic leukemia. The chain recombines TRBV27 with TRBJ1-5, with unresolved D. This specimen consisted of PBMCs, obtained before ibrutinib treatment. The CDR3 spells CASSRGQAAPFPQHF. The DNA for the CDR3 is TGTGCCAGCAGCCGCGGCCAGGCGGCCCCGTTTCCCCAGCATTTT.